This TCR beta chain is drawn from a study of shared clonotypes between healthy human individuals. Comments on this clone: Its specificity is unknown. The junction shows a germline mismatch at one end, possibly a read error.

Broader study findings: What rarefaction showed was incomplete sorted-subset sequencing despite large depth.

Per the original data handling: Junction-only sequences without quality scores were provided by ImmunoSEQ, so filtering was different. The assay was immunoSEQ multiplex PCR, and TCRdb's table has in-frame clones only and misses some. V, J and clone size reflect that table, while D and trimming were determined from the DNA. The sample carries about 2.3 million clones, over 85% recorded once. The material sequenced was naive CD4+ T cells from PBMCs. Documented subset: CD45RA+ positively selected. The source is a man in his late teens or twenties in good health. Some clones in this sample may be carry-over from other donors' samples.

The CDR3 DNA is TGCACCAGCAGCCAAAGGGGCGCGGGTGGCTACACCTTC. Amino acids: CTSSQRGAGGYTF. This chain connects TRBV4-3 to TRBJ1-2; possibly TRBD1 for D (5 bases). Germline V gene lookup returns CDR1 LGHNA and CDR2 YSLEER. This CDR3 region has 13 residues.